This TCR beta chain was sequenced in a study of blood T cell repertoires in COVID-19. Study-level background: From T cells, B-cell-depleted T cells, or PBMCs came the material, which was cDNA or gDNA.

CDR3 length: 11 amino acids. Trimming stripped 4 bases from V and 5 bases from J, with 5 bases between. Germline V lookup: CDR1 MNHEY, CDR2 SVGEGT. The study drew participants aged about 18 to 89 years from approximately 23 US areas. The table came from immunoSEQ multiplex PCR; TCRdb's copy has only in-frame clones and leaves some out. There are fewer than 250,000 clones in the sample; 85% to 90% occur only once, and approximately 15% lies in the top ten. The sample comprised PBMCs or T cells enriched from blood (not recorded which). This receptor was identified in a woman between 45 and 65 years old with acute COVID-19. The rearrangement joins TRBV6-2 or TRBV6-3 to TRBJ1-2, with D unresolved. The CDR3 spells CASSFGYGYTF. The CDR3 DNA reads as TGTGCCAGCAGTTTCGGTTATGGCTACACCTTC.